This entry features one T cell receptor beta chain sequence. This CDR3 contains 13 residues. The V gene end was trimmed by 9 bases and the J gene end by 5 bases; junction bases not matched to a gene: 7. This table comes from immunoSEQ multiplex PCR, and its TCRdb copy is limited to in-frame clones, with some not included. The sample has approximately 90,000 clones, around 87% seen once. These data originate in a study of blood T cell repertoires in COVID-19. The chain links TRBV12-3 or TRBV12-4 to TRBJ2-7; 10 nucleotides match TRBD1. The sequenced sample consisted of peripheral blood. The TCR originated in a human donor in a cohort sampled during active COVID-19. The CDR3 region has the DNA TGTGCCAGTCGACGGACAGGGGGAAACGAGCAGTACTTC. This codes for CASRRTGGNEQYF.